This record covers a single TCR beta chain. This clone's antigen is unknown. No clone much larger than this one lies a single base away; base qualities are absent. The data were taken from a study of shared clonotypes between healthy human individuals (dated by TCRdb to about 2020). Concerning the study at large: A few men and two women, aged 18 to 49 years, made up the cohort. Per donor, three plates each were used for CD4 naive and CD4 memory, two for CD8 naive, and one for CD8 memory. To estimate repertoire size and how much clonotype sharing occurs between individuals, the study deeply sequenced the blood TCR repertoires of five or six healthy adults. Libraries were prepared and TCR repertoires were sequenced by different laboratories using diverse techniques, in order to increase sequencing depth and limit assay-specific biases. Leukapheresis yielded between about 0.8 and 8.9 billion PBMCs per donor.

The donors were healthy, HIV-negative adults who had no recently reported acute infections or vaccinations. Every donor was a Caucasian adult living in Nashville, Tennessee, USA. Magnetic negative selection was used to enrich CD4+ T cells, after which naive cells were positively selected on CD45RA and the negative fraction became the memory subset. After blood collection by leukapheresis, PBMCs were isolated using Ficoll-Histopaque density gradient centrifugation and then cryopreserved in the vapor phase of liquid nitrogen. Purity and quantity of every magnetically sorted T cell population were checked by analytical flow cytometry. Each sorted fraction had its genomic DNA isolated and then quantified by UV absorbance on a Nanodrop 2000c. Using the deep immunoSEQ assay, multiplex PCR amplified TCR CDR3 regions from genomic DNA. Extracted genomic DNA from each cell subset was spread evenly across all wells of several immunoSEQ 96-well plates, with each plate serving as a replicate. For sorted subsets, around 200 ng genomic DNA, equal to 30,000 or so T cell genomes, was loaded into each replicate PCR. Purified libraries were quantified with a Qubit 3.0 fluorometer, sized on a Bioanalyzer 2100, and re-quantified with the KAPA Library Quantification kit. A separate single-read 150-cycle Illumina NextSeq 550 flow cell was used to sequence each immunoSEQ 96-well plate. The published analysis was carried out like this. The immunoSEQ output contained only junctional sequences without quality scores, so filtering could not match that applied to full-length reads. To assign V/J genes and CDR3, sequences were annotated against IMGT germline references using PyIR, a Python wrapper for IgBLAST v1.9. Any read was removed if the V/J assignment was weak (E-value above 1e-6), the CDR3 was missing, or the read contained stop codons, out-of-frame junctions, or ambiguous translated residues. A V3J clonotype was defined by an identical inferred V gene, J gene, and CDR3 amino acid sequence. To compute the percentage overlap between repertoires, the number of shared unique clonotypes was divided by the size of the smaller repertoire. Richness of each repertoire was evaluated using RTK rarefaction, the Chao1 estimator, and Recon v2.1 estimates of unobserved clonotypes. Generation probabilities for all TCRbeta clonotypes obtained by the gDNA method from a handful of donors were computed using OLGA. TCRdb retrieved this table from immuneACCESS and kept in-frame rearrangements only. Not all clones are present; in checked studies, unresolved V genes account for under half, and no reason is known for the remainder. V, J and clone size derive from that table, while D and trimming were established from the DNA sequence. The sample table shows roughly 700,000 clones, and approximately 79% are seen once. The leading ten clones occupy approximately 1.7% of the sample.

Study-level results and caveats: Because the study included only a small number of donors, the genetic and exposure-history diversity represented was limited. Pairwise subsampling indicated that sequencing depth was expected to affect the degree of clonotype sharing among donors. Only blood was sampled, and tissue TCR repertoires likely differ from those in blood. Larger estimated clonotype richness was generally found for naive subsets than for memory subsets. Incomplete sequencing was indicated by rarefaction of sorted-subset datasets, despite the large sequencing depth. Sharing across a handful of donors was observed for around 4.8% of naive CD4, about 4% of naive CD8, over 2% of memory CD4, and 0.4% of memory CD8 clonotypes. Higher generation probabilities were observed for clonotypes shared by all four sorted-subset donors than for non-shared clonotypes.

CDR1 is given as MNHNY and CDR2 as SVGAGI, both from the germline V gene (reference sequence). The CDR3 spans 15 residues, from the cysteine through the phenylalanine. Of all the DNA, just the CDR3 is kept, 45 bases in frame from base 1. V drops 6 bases and J drops 8 bases, leaving 22 bases in between. The sequencing input was memory CD4+ T cells sorted from blood. The cell subset or site label, read with the paper, signifies: CD45RA-negative fraction. The receptor was isolated from a woman in her thirties in good health. The chain couples TRBV6-6 to TRBJ1-2; 6 matching bases give a weak D call of TRBD1. The CDR3 reads as follows: CASSRTTTGFEGYTF. The nucleotides read TGTGCCAGCAGCCGAACTACGACAGGTTTTGAAGGCTACACCTTC.